What follows are 4 T cell receptor beta chains derived from one specimen sequenced in a study of brain T cells in children with intractable seizures. The assay was immunoSEQ multiplex PCR, and TCRdb's table has in-frame clones only and misses some. The sample lists about 76,000 clones, more than 85% occurring once. Sequencing was performed on peripheral blood, taken at surgery. These receptors were taken from a boy under three years old with tuberous sclerosis and intractable seizures.

The chain combines TRBV5-4 with TRBJ2-7; 9 positions agree with TRBD1. The CDR3 length is 17 residues. Germline CDR1 reads SGHNT; CDR2 reads YYREEE (reference sequence). The J segment lost 0 bases and the V segment lost 3 bases, leaving 10 bases of the junction unmatched. The CDR3 DNA is TGTGCCAGCAGCTACATAACAGGGGGCCTCCGCTCCTACGAGCAGTACTTC. Translation: CASSYITGGLRSYEQYF.

The chain joins TRBV24-1 to TRBJ2-7; TRBD2 agrees at 7 bases. CDR1 is KGHDR and CDR2 is SFDVKD in the germline V gene. V lost 9 bases, J lost 5 bases, and 12 bases stayed unmatched. The CDR3 loop spans 14 amino acids. CDR3 sequence: CATAPSGGGNEQYF. The DNA of the CDR3 is TGTGCCACCGCCCCTAGTGGGGGGGGAAACGAGCAGTACTTC.

This clone was counted a single time. The chain carries TRBV11-2 and TRBJ1-5; D might be TRBD1 (5 bases). V dropped 5 bases and J dropped 6 bases, with 14 bases sitting between them. Germline V gene lookup returns CDR1 SGHAT and CDR2 FQNNGV. The CDR3 has 14 residues. CDR3 region: CASSLGPTGQPQHF. CDR3 coding DNA: TGTGCCAGCAGCCTCGGCCCTACAGGTCAGCCCCAGCATTTT.

This chain joins TRBV4-1 and TRBJ1-4, with D possibly being TRBD1 (5 bases). The V end was cut by 0 bases, the J end by 8 bases, with 13 bases between. CDR1 and CDR2 from the germline V gene are MGHRA and YSYEKL. The CDR3 totals 15 residues. CDR3 region: CASSQDGGWTEKLFF. The CDR3 DNA follows: TGCGCCAGCAGCCAAGACGGGGGGTGGACGGAAAAACTGTTTTTT.